This T cell receptor (beta chain) was sequenced during a study of cytomegalovirus exposure and HLA in healthy donors. Study-level results: Some public TCRs appeared in many individuals, while most sequences were rare. When the data were analyzed later, several of the most significant clusters appeared to be linked to common viral pathogens. One variant, a missense change in DCLRE1C, was linked in a later analysis to TCR beta V- and J-gene trimming.

To note about this clone: Its target is not known.

The study ran its PCR with 60 Vbeta and 13 Jbeta primers. The assay was immunoSEQ multiplex PCR, and TCRdb's table has in-frame clones only and misses some. The table shows about 170,000 clones, with approximately 71% occurring only once. The CDR3 length is 19 residues. After removal of 0 bases from V and 3 bases from J, the junction contained 8 bases not matched to a gene. Germline CDR1 reads LGHNT; CDR2 reads FRNRAP. Source material: PBMCs. The V call is TRBV12-5, the J call TRBJ2-2, with 12 bases that match TRBD2. This TCR was sampled from a girl aged 5 to 17 in good health and CMV-seronegative. Here the CDR3 reads CASGLVAGLAGSYTGELFF. In nucleotides, the CDR3 is TGTGCTAGTGGTTTGGTGGCGGGACTAGCGGGTTCCTACACCGGGGAGCTGTTTTTT.